These T cell receptor beta chains were read from a single sample in a study of blood T cell repertoires in COVID-19. Sequencing used immunoSEQ multiplex PCR; TCRdb keeps in-frame clones, though not all of them. The profile shows 250,000 to 400,000 clones, roughly 90% of them singletons. Sequencing input: peripheral blood. The origin of the receptors is a young woman with COVID-19, enrolled during active disease. CDR3s include the opening cysteine and the closing phenylalanine or tryptophan. The order of the fields is clone size, D gene, J gene, V gene, CDR3 DNA, CDR3 protein. D genes are given only for firm matches. Size values are once, few and many counts, or a class for expanded clones, and some rows have none.

clone_size: -; d_call: -; j_call: TRBJ1-1; v_call: TRBV13; cdr3_nt: TGTGCCAGCAGCTTAGGCCTACACGGAGTCATGAACACTGAAGCTTTCTTT; cdr3_aa: CASSLGLHGVMNTEAFF
clone_size: once; d_call: TRBD2; j_call: TRBJ2-7; v_call: TRBV19; cdr3_nt: TGTGCCACCTCCTTGGGGAGCGGGAGCCCCTACGAGCAGTACTTC; cdr3_aa: CATSLGSGSPYEQYF
clone_size: few; d_call: -; j_call: TRBJ1-5; v_call: TRBV19; cdr3_nt: TGTGCCAGTAGTATGGCGCCAGGTGTCATTCAGCCCCAGCATTTT; cdr3_aa: CASSMAPGVIQPQHF
clone_size: -; d_call: TRBD1; j_call: TRBJ1-2; v_call: TRBV19; cdr3_nt: TGTGCCAGTAGTATCCCAAACAGGGGGTCGGACTATGGCTACACCTTC; cdr3_aa: CASSIPNRGSDYGYTF
clone_size: -; d_call: TRBD1; j_call: TRBJ1-2; v_call: TRBV5-1; cdr3_nt: TGCGCCAGCAGCTCCCAGACAGGGGCGGGGGGCTACACCTTC; cdr3_aa: CASSSQTGAGGYTF
clone_size: once; d_call: TRBD1; j_call: TRBJ1-1; v_call: TRBV28; cdr3_nt: TGTGCCAGCAGTCCGAGGACAGGGGGCTGGACTGAAGCTTTCTTT; cdr3_aa: CASSPRTGGWTEAFF
clone_size: few; d_call: -; j_call: TRBJ1-1; v_call: TRBV3-1/TRBV3-2; cdr3_nt: TGTGCCAGCAGTACCTACCCGGTCACTGAAGCTTTCTTT; cdr3_aa: CASSTYPVTEAFF
clone_size: -; d_call: -; j_call: TRBJ2-7; v_call: TRBV28; cdr3_nt: TGTGCCAGCAGACCGACTGCAACCTACGAGCAGTACTTC; cdr3_aa: CASRPTATYEQYF
clone_size: -; d_call: -; j_call: TRBJ2-1; v_call: TRBV10-3; cdr3_nt: TGTGCCATCAGTGAGTCGGGGACAAGGGCTAACAATGAGCAGTTCTTC; cdr3_aa: CAISESGTRANNEQFF
clone_size: -; d_call: -; j_call: TRBJ2-1; v_call: TRBV6-1; cdr3_nt: TGTGCCAGCAGTGAAGGTCTTAGCTCCTACAATGAGCAGTTCTTC; cdr3_aa: CASSEGLSSYNEQFF
clone_size: -; d_call: -; j_call: TRBJ1-2; v_call: TRBV6-5; cdr3_nt: TGTGCCAGCAGTTACAGGAGGGGATATGGCTACACCTTC; cdr3_aa: CASSYRRGYGYTF
clone_size: -; d_call: TRBD1; j_call: TRBJ1-2; v_call: TRBV6-5; cdr3_nt: TGTGCCAGCGGGACAGGGGACTATGGCTACACCTTC; cdr3_aa: CASGTGDYGYTF
clone_size: -; d_call: -; j_call: TRBJ2-2; v_call: TRBV7-9; cdr3_nt: TGTGCCAGCAGCTTATCGCAGGGGCCCAACACCGGGGAGCTGTTTTTT; cdr3_aa: CASSLSQGPNTGELFF
clone_size: -; d_call: TRBD1; j_call: TRBJ1-4; v_call: TRBV7-2; cdr3_nt: TGTGCCAGCAGCTTAGCGGGACAGTCTAATGAAAAACTGTTTTTT; cdr3_aa: CASSLAGQSNEKLFF
clone_size: -; d_call: -; j_call: TRBJ2-5; v_call: TRBV6-5; cdr3_nt: TGTGCCAGCAGCCTCCTAGCGTACCAAGAGACCCAGTACTTC; cdr3_aa: CASSLLAYQETQYF
clone_size: -; d_call: -; j_call: TRBJ1-5; v_call: TRBV28; cdr3_nt: TGTGCCAGCCGTAGCAATCAGCCCCAGCATTTT; cdr3_aa: CASRSNQPQHF
clone_size: -; d_call: -; j_call: TRBJ1-4; v_call: TRBV27; cdr3_nt: TGTGCCAGCAGTCTGGGAGTTTCAGGTGAAAAACTGTTTTTT; cdr3_aa: CASSLGVSGEKLFF
clone_size: once; d_call: -; j_call: TRBJ2-4; v_call: TRBV15; cdr3_nt: TGTGCCACCGGAGGCGCCAAAAACATTCAGTACTTC; cdr3_aa: CATGGAKNIQYF
clone_size: -; d_call: -; j_call: TRBJ2-2; v_call: TRBV24-1; cdr3_nt: TGTGCCACCAGTGGAACAGCATTCGCCGGGGAGCTGTTTTTT; cdr3_aa: CATSGTAFAGELFF
clone_size: -; d_call: -; j_call: TRBJ1-1; v_call: TRBV6-1; cdr3_nt: TGTGCCAGCAGTGACGGCACTGAAGCTTTCTTT; cdr3_aa: CASSDGTEAFF
clone_size: -; d_call: -; j_call: TRBJ1-5; v_call: TRBV21-1; cdr3_nt: TGTGCCAGCAGCAAAGTTGGCACCTTCAATCAGCCCCAGCATTTT; cdr3_aa: CASSKVGTFNQPQHF
clone_size: -; d_call: -; j_call: TRBJ1-1; v_call: TRBV18; cdr3_nt: TGTGCCAGCTCACCGTATATACAAAACCCGAACACTGAAGCTTTCTTT; cdr3_aa: CASSPYIQNPNTEAFF
clone_size: -; d_call: -; j_call: TRBJ2-7; v_call: TRBV18; cdr3_nt: TGTGCCAGCTCACCCGGCAGGGCCTACGAGCAGTACTTC; cdr3_aa: CASSPGRAYEQYF
clone_size: -; d_call: TRBD2; j_call: TRBJ2-7; v_call: TRBV7-6; cdr3_nt: TGTGCCAGCAGCCTAGCGGGAGGAGTATACGAGCAGTACTTC; cdr3_aa: CASSLAGGVYEQYF
clone_size: -; d_call: -; j_call: TRBJ1-2; v_call: TRBV6-1; cdr3_nt: TGTGCCAGCAGTGAAGCTACAGGGTCTGATAGGTATGGCTACACCTTC; cdr3_aa: CASSEATGSDRYGYTF
clone_size: -; d_call: TRBD1; j_call: TRBJ1-1; v_call: TRBV6-6; cdr3_nt: TGTGCCAGCAGCGAAGACAGGGTGGCTTTCTTT; cdr3_aa: CASSEDRVAFF
clone_size: -; d_call: -; j_call: TRBJ1-1; v_call: TRBV2; cdr3_nt: TGTGCCAGCAGGGGGACATGGGGGGGCACTGAAGCTTTCTTT; cdr3_aa: CASRGTWGGTEAFF
clone_size: -; d_call: TRBD1; j_call: TRBJ2-1; v_call: TRBV24-1; cdr3_nt: TGTGCCACCAGTGATTTGCCCGGGACAGGGATTTACGATGAGCAGTTCTTC; cdr3_aa: CATSDLPGTGIYDEQFF
clone_size: -; d_call: -; j_call: TRBJ2-1; v_call: TRBV5-7; cdr3_nt: TGTGCCAGCAGCTTGTGGCAGGGCGGGGACTCCTACAATGAGCAGTTCTTC; cdr3_aa: CASSLWQGGDSYNEQFF
clone_size: -; d_call: -; j_call: TRBJ2-2; v_call: TRBV6-5; cdr3_nt: TGTGCCAGCAGCGTGAGCCCGAACACCGGGGAGCTGTTTTTT; cdr3_aa: CASSVSPNTGELFF
clone_size: -; d_call: -; j_call: TRBJ2-3; v_call: TRBV6-1; cdr3_nt: TGTGCCAGCAGTGAACTTAGACAGCCAGATACGCAGTATTTT; cdr3_aa: CASSELRQPDTQYF
clone_size: -; d_call: -; j_call: TRBJ2-1; v_call: TRBV2; cdr3_nt: TGTGCCAGCAGCAGGGACTCTAAGAATGAGCAGTTCTTC; cdr3_aa: CASSRDSKNEQFF
clone_size: once; d_call: -; j_call: TRBJ1-5; v_call: TRBV18; cdr3_nt: TGTGCCAGCTCAGAGATTTCCGGGGTTAGCAATCAGCCCCAGCATTTT; cdr3_aa: CASSEISGVSNQPQHF
clone_size: -; d_call: -; j_call: TRBJ1-2; v_call: TRBV5-1; cdr3_nt: TGCGCCAGCAGCTTGGAGGGGTACTATGGCTACACCTTC; cdr3_aa: CASSLEGYYGYTF
clone_size: -; d_call: TRBD1; j_call: TRBJ2-7; v_call: TRBV19; cdr3_nt: TGTGCCAGTAGTATGGGGACAGGCACGGAGCAGTACTTC; cdr3_aa: CASSMGTGTEQYF
clone_size: -; d_call: TRBD1; j_call: TRBJ1-5; v_call: TRBV2; cdr3_nt: TGTGCCAGCAGTCCTAGGGGGACAGGGGTAGATCAGCCCCAGCATTTT; cdr3_aa: CASSPRGTGVDQPQHF
clone_size: -; d_call: -; j_call: TRBJ2-7; v_call: TRBV6-5; cdr3_nt: TGTGCCAGCACCCACAACCACGAGCAGTACTTC; cdr3_aa: CASTHNHEQYF